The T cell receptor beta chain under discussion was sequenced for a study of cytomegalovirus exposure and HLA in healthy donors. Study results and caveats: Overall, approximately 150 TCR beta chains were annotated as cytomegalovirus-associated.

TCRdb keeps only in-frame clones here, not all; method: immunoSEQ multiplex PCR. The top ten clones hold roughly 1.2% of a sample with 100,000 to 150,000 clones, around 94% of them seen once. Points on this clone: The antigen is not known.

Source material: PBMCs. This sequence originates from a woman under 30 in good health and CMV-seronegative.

CDR3 nucleotide sequence: TGTGCCAGCAGTGACTCCGGGACAGGGGGCAATGAGCAGTTCTTC. Translating gives CASSDSGTGGNEQFF. The chain uses TRBV6-4 and TRBJ2-1, with TRBD1 matching 11 bases. There are 15 residues in the CDR3. The V gene's germline CDR1 is MRHNA and CDR2 SNTAGT. V trimming: 0 bases; J trimming: 6 bases; junction bases outside the gene matches: 1.